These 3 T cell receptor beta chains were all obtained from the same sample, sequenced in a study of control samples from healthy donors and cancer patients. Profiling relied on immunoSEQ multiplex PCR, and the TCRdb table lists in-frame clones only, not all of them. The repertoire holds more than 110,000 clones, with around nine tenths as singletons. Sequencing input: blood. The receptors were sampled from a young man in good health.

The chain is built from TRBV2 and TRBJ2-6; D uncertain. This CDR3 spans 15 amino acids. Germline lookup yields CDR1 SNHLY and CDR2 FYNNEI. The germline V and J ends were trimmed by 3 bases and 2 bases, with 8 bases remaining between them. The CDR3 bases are TGTGCCAGCAGTGATGAGGCTGCTGGGGCCAACGTCCTGACTTTC. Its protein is CASSDEAAGANVLTF.

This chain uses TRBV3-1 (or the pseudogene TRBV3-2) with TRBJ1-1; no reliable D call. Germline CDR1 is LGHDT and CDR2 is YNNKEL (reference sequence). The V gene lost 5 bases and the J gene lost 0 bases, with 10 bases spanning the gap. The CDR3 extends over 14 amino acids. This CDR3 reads CASSKQTMNTEAFF. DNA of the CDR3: TGTGCCAGCAGCAAGCAGACAATGAACACTGAAGCTTTCTTT.

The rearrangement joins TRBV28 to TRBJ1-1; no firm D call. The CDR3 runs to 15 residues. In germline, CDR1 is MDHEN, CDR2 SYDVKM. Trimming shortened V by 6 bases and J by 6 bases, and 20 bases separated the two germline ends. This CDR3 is CASRQRRAEGPEAFF. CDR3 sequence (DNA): TGTGCCAGCAGGCAACGAAGAGCCGAAGGGCCTGAAGCTTTCTTT.